The source of this T cell receptor (beta chain) is a study of spatial heterogeneity in lung cancer. Findings and limits, study-wide: Counts of expanded intratumoral alpha and beta TCRs tracked tumor mutation counts.

The CDR3 contains 18 residues. CDR1 and CDR2 from the germline V gene are MNHEY and SMNVEV (reference sequence). Trimming removed 6 bases from V and 0 bases from J; junction bases left unmatched: 12. Documented time point: sample taken at primary tumor resection. Samples came from 72 TRACERx patients with untreated early-stage lung cancer. In each case, whole RNA from tumor, nontumor lung or frozen PBMC was sequenced unsorted. TCR cDNA molecules each had a unique molecular identifier. From the 5' RACE reads, TCRdb called clonotypes with MiXCR, one entry per CDR3 protein. In the table there are about 7,000 distinct CDR3 sequences, about 14% of which are singletons. This clonotype qualifies as large. Its antigen is undetermined.

The TCR comes from a male donor with early-stage non-small cell lung cancer. The chain couples TRBV27 to TRBJ2-5; 11 bases map to TRBD2. Sequencing was performed on lung tumor tissue, taken at surgery. CDR3 region: CASSPRSGRAPYQETQYF. CDR3 sequence (DNA): TGTGCCAGCAGCCCCCGTAGCGGGAGGGCGCCGTACCAAGAGACCCAGTACTTC.